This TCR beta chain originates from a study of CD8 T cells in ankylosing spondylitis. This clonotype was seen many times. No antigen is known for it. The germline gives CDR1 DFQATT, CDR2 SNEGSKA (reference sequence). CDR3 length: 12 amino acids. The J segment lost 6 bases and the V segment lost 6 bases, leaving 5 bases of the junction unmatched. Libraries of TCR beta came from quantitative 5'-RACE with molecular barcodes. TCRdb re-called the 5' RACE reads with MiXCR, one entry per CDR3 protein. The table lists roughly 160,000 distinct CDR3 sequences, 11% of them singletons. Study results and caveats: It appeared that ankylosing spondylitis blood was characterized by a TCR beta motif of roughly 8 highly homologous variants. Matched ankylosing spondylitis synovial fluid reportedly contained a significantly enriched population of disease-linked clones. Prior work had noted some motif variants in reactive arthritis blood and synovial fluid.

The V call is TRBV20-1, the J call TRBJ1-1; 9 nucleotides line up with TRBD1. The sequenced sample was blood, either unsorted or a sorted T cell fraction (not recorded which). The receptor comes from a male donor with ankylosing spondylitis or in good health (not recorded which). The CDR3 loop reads CSASDRGPEAFF. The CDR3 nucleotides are TGCAGTGCGTCGGACAGGGGTCCTGAAGCTTTCTTT.